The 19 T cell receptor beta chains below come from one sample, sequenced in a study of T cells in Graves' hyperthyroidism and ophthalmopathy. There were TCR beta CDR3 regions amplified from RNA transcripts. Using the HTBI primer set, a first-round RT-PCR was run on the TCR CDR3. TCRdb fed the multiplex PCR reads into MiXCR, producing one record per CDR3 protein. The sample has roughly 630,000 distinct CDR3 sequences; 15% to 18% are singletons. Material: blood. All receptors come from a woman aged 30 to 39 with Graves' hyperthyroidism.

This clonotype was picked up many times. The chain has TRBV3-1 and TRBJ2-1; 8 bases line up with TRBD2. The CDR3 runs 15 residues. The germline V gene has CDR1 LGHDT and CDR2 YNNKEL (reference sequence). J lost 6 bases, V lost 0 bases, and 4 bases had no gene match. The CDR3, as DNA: TGTGCCAGCAGCCAAGACGCACTAGCGGCCAATGAGCAGTTCTTC. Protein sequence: CASSQDALAANEQFF.

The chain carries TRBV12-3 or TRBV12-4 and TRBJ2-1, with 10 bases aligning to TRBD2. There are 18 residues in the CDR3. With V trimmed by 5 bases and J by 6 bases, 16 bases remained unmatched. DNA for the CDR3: TGTGCCAGCAGTCCCTGGAGTAACCTAGCGGGAGTTTTCAATGAGCAGTTCTTC. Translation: CASSPWSNLAGVFNEQFF.

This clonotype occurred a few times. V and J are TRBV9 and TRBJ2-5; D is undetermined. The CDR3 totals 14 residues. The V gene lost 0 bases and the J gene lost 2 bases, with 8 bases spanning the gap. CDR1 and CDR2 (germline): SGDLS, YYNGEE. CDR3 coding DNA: TGTGCCAGCAGCGTAGGCTTCAGGCAAGAGACCCAGTACTTC. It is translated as CASSVGFRQETQYF. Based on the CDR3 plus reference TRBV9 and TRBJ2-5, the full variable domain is DSGVTQTPKHLITATGQRVTLRCSPRSGDLSVYWYQQSLDQGLQFLIQYYNGEERAKGNILERFSAQQFPDLHSELNLSSLELGDSALYFCASSVGFRQETQYFGPGTRLLVL.

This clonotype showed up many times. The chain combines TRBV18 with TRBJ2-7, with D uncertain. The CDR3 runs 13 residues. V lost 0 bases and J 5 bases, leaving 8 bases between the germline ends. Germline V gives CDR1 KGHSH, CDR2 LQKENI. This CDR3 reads CASSPPVADEQYF. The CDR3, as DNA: TGTGCCAGCTCACCACCGGTAGCAGACGAGCAGTACTTC.

The CDR3 coding sequence is TGTGCCAGTAGTTTATCCCCTCGCGGATACAATGAGCAGTTCTTC. Translating it yields CASSLSPRGYNEQFF. The chain employs TRBV19 and TRBJ2-1; D gene unclear. This CDR3 comprises 15 residues. Per germline, CDR1 LNHDA and CDR2 SQIVND (reference sequence). The V end lost 5 bases, the J end lost 4 bases, and 15 bases lay between the germline ends.

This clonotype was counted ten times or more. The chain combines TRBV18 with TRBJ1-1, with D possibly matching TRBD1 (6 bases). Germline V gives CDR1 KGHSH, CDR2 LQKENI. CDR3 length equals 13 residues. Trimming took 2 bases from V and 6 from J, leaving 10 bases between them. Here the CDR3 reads CASSPTRGAEAFF. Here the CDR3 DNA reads TGTGCCAGCTCACCAACCAGGGGTGCTGAAGCTTTCTTT.

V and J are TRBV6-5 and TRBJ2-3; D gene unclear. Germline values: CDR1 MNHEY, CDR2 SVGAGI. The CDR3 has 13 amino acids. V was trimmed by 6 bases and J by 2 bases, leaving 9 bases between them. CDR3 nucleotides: TGTGCCAGCAGACGAAGTGTCACAGATACGCAGTATTTT. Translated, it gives CASRRSVTDTQYF.

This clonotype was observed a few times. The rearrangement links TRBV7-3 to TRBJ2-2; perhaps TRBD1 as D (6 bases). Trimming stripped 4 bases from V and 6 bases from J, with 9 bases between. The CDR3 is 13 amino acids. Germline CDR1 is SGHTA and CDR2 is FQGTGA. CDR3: CASSSAGAGELFF. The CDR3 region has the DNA TGTGCCAGCAGCTCGGCAGGGGCCGGGGAGCTGTTTTTT. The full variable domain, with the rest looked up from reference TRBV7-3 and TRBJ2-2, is GAGVSQTPSNKVTEKGKYVELRCDPISGHTALYWYRQSLGQGPEFLIYFQGTGAADDSGLPNDRFFAVRPEGSVSTLKIQRTERGDSAVYLCASSSAGAGELFFGEGSRLTVL.

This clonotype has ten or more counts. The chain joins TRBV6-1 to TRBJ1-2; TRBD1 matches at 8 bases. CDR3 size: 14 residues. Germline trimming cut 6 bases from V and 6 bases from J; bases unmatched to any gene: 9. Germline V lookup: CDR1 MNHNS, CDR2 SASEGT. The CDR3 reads CASSRTGQGDGYTF. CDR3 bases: TGTGCCAGCAGCCGTACCGGACAGGGAGATGGCTACACCTTC.

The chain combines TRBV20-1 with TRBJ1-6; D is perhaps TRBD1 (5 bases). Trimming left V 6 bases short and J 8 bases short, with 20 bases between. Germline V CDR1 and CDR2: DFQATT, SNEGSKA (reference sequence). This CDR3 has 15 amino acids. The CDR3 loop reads CSAQGPGTPYSPLHF. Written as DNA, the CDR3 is TGCAGTGCCCAAGGCCCCGGGACCCCGTATTCACCCCTCCACTTT.

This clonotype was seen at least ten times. The CDR3 DNA follows: TGTGCCAGCAGTCATACTTGGGATACGCAGTATTTT. Protein sequence: CASSHTWDTQYF. This rearrangement joins TRBV7-2 to TRBJ2-3; no clear D gene. V gave up 6 bases and J gave up 6 bases, with 10 bases separating them. CDR3 length equals 12 residues. Germline V CDR1 and CDR2: SGHTA, FQGNSA.

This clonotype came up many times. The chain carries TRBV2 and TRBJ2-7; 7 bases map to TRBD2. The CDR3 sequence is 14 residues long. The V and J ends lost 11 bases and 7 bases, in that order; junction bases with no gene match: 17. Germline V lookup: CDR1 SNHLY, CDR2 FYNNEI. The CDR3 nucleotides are TGTGCCGCCGATGAAGGACTAGACACAAGGGAGCAGTACTTC. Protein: CAADEGLDTREQYF.

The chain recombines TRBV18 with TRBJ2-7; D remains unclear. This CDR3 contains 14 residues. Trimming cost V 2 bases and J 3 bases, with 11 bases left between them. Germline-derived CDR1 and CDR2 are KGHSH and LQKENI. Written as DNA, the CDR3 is TGTGCCAGCTCACCAGTGGCTTCCCACTACGAGCAGTACTTC. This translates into CASSPVASHYEQYF.

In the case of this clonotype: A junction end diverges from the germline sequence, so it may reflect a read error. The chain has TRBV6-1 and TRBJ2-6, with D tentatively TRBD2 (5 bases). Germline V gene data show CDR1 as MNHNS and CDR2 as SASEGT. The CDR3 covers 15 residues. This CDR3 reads CASREDYAGANVLTF. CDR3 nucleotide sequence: TGTGCCAGCAGGGAAGACTACGCTGGGGCCAACGTCCTGACTTTC.

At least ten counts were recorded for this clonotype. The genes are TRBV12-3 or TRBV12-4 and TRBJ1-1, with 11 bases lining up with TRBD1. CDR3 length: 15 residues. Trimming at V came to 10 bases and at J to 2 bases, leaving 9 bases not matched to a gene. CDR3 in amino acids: CATGPGTGGNTEAFF. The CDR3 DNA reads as TGTGCCACCGGCCCGGGGACAGGGGGTAACACTGAAGCTTTCTTT.

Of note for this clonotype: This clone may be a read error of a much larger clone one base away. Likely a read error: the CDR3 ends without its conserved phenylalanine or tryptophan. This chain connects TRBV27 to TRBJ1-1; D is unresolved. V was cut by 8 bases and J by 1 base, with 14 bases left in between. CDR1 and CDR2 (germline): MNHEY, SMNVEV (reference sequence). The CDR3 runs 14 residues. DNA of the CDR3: TGTGCCAGCCGAGGCAACTCATGGAACACTGAAGCTTTCTCT. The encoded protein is CASRGNSWNTEAFS.

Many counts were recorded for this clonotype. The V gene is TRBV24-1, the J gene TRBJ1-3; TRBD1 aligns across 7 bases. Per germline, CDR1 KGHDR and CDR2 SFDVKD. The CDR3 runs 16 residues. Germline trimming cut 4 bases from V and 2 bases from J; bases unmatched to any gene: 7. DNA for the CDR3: TGTGCCACCAGTGACCCCCCCCAGGGGGCTGGAAACACCATATATTTT. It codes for CATSDPPQGAGNTIYF.

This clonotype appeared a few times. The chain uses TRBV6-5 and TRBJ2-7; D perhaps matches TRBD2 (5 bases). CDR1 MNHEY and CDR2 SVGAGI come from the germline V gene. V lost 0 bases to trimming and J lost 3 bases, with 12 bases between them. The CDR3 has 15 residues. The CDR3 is CASSYSILEGYEQYF. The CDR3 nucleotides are TGTGCCAGCAGTTACTCGATACTAGAAGGCTACGAGCAGTACTTC.

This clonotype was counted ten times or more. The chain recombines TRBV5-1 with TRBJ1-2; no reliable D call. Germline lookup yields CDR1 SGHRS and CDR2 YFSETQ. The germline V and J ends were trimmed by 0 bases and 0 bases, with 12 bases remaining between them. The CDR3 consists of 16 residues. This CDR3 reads CASSLDRESSNYGYTF. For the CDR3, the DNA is TGCGCCAGCAGCTTGGATAGGGAATCTTCTAACTATGGCTACACCTTC.